Following are 27 T cell receptor beta chains from one sample sequenced in a study of Ad26.COV2.S vaccination and SARS-CoV-2 variants. The protocol was immunoSEQ multiplex PCR, while the TCRdb copy is restricted to in-frame clones and leaves out a portion. This table has roughly 500,000 clones, 75% to 90% appearing once. The treatment denotes: 15 to 20 received Ad26.COV2.S at low or high dose, single or two shots; 5 received placebo; per-sample allocation not given. Specimen acquisition occurred on day 63 following the initial vaccine or placebo injection. The sample in question was peripheral blood, obtained in a trial of Ad26.COV2.S vaccine versus placebo. These receptors came from a person between 18 and 59 years old who received the Ad26.COV2.S COVID-19 vaccine or a placebo.

The chain is built from TRBV24-1 and TRBJ1-2; no firm D call. Germline V lookup: CDR1 KGHDR, CDR2 SFDVKD. V lost 3 bases to trimming and J lost 2 bases, with 9 bases between them. This CDR3 comprises 14 residues. This CDR3 is CATSDPSGNYGYTF. Here the CDR3 DNA reads TGTGCCACCAGTGATCCATCGGGAAACTATGGCTACACCTTC.

Only one count was recorded for this clone. V usage is TRBV3-1 (or the pseudogene TRBV3-2) and J usage is TRBJ1-1, with a possible D match to TRBD1 (5 bases). Looked up from germline, CDR1 is LGHDT and CDR2 is YNNKEL (reference sequence). V dropped 5 bases and J dropped 8 bases, with 18 bases sitting between them. The CDR3 has 14 amino acids. The CDR3 coding sequence is TGTGCCAGCAGCGCCCGGGACGGGGGATTAGAAGCTTTCTTT. Amino acid sequence: CASSARDGGLEAFF.

The V and J genes are TRBV19 and TRBJ2-3; no definite D call. This CDR3 region has 13 residues. V lost 3 bases and J 5 bases, leaving 9 bases between the germline ends. CDR1 is LNHDA and CDR2 is SQIVND in the germline V gene (reference sequence). CDR3 in DNA: TGTGCCAGTAGTATGAGGTCGGTAGATACGCAGTATTTT. Residues: CASSMRSVDTQYF. The variable domain in full, with the rest retrieved from reference TRBV19 and TRBJ2-3, is DGGITQSPKYLFRKEGQNVTLSCEQNLNHDAMYWYRQDPGQGLRLIYYSQIVNDFQKGDIAEGYSVSREKKESFPLTVTSAQKNPTAFYLCASSMRSVDTQYFGPGTRLTVL.

V usage is TRBV15 and J usage is TRBJ1-1, with D hard to call. This CDR3 has 12 amino acids. With 8 bases removed from V and 3 bases from J, the gap between germline ends came to 10 bases. The germline gives CDR1 LNHNV, CDR2 YYDKDF (reference sequence). CDR3 bases: TGTGCCACCCGGGCGGGAGACACTGAAGCTTTCTTT. Amino acids: CATRAGDTEAFF.

The V gene is TRBV7-3, the J gene TRBJ2-3; D gene uncertain. Germline V lookup: CDR1 SGHTA, CDR2 FQGTGA. Between the trimmed V and J ends, which lost 5 bases and 2 bases, there was a span of 14 bases. The CDR3 has 15 amino acids. The chain's CDR3 is CASSPRGRNTDTQYF. DNA for the CDR3: TGTGCCAGCAGCCCCAGAGGACGGAACACAGATACGCAGTATTTT.

V and J are TRBV27 and TRBJ2-2, with unresolved D. Trimming removed 5 bases from V and 4 bases from J, with 11 bases in between. This CDR3 has 14 amino acids. CDR1 MNHEY and CDR2 SMNVEV come from the germline V gene (reference sequence). CDR3 DNA: TGTGCCAGCAGTCCACGGTCGGTCACCGGGGAGCTGTTTTTT. As protein: CASSPRSVTGELFF.

The chain couples TRBV7-9 to TRBJ1-6, with 7 bases matching TRBD1. The germline V gene encodes CDR1 SEHNR and CDR2 FQNEAQ (reference sequence). The CDR3 sequence is 13 residues long. With 5 bases clipped from V and 8 bases from J, the junction kept 3 bases outside the gene matches. For the CDR3, the DNA is TGTGCCAGCAGCCCGGGACAGTATTCACCCCTCCACTTT. Its protein is CASSPGQYSPLHF. Supplemented by reference TRBV7-9 and TRBJ1-6, the full variable domain reads DTGVSQNPRHKITKRGQNVTFRCDPISEHNRLYWYRQTLGQGPEFLTYFQNEAQLEKSRLLSDRFSAERPKGSFSTLEIQRTEQGDSAMYLCASSPGQYSPLHFGNGTRLTVT.

The chain is built from TRBV28 and TRBJ2-1; the D is unclear. The germline V gene has CDR1 MDHEN and CDR2 SYDVKM. Trimming cost V 3 bases and J 8 bases, with 8 bases left between them. CDR3 length equals 12 residues. CDR3 bases: TGTGCCAGCAGTTTGTCCGCCGATGAGCAGTTCTTC. This translates into CASSLSADEQFF.

The chain has TRBV7-8 and TRBJ2-3; D gene unclear. Trimming stripped 4 bases from V and 1 base from J, with 12 bases between. The CDR3 spans 15 residues. Looked up from germline, CDR1 is SGHVS and CDR2 is FQNEAQ. CDR3 residues: CASSSDIRGTDTQYF. The CDR3 DNA is TGTGCCAGCAGCTCCGACATTCGGGGCACAGATACGCAGTATTTT. Combining the CDR3 with reference TRBV7-8 and TRBJ2-3 gives the whole variable domain GAGVSQSPRYKVAKRGQDVALRCDPISGHVSLFWYQQALGQGPEFLTYFQNEAQLDKSGLPSDRFFAERPEGSVSTLKIQRTQQEDSAVYLCASSSDIRGTDTQYFGPGTRLTVL.

The V gene is TRBV15, the J gene TRBJ1-1; tentative D call: TRBD1 (6 bases). V lost 3 bases to trimming and J lost 2 bases, with 13 bases between them. The CDR3 is 15 residues long. CDR1 is LNHNV, CDR2 YYDKDF, per germline (reference sequence). In DNA form, the CDR3 reads TGTGCCACCAGCAGTGGGGGGCTCTTTAACACTGAAGCTTTCTTT. This translates into CATSSGGLFNTEAFF.

This clone was counted only a few times. The identical CDR3 is also encoded by other nucleotide sequences in the sample. The rearrangement links TRBV27 to TRBJ2-7; D remains ambiguous. There are 13 residues in the CDR3. Germline CDR1 reads MNHEY; CDR2 reads SMNVEV (reference sequence). V lost 5 bases, J lost 2 bases, and 10 bases lay in between. This chain's CDR3 is CASSPSPPYEQYF. For the CDR3, the DNA is TGTGCCAGCAGTCCCTCCCCCCCCTACGAGCAGTACTTC.

This chain uses TRBV18 with TRBJ2-3; 7 bases agree with TRBD2. Trimming cost V 6 bases and J 2 bases; bases outside gene matches: 14. The CDR3 is 17 residues long. The germline gives CDR1 KGHSH, CDR2 LQKENI. CDR3 loop: CASSSQLAGVVTDTQYF. The CDR3 DNA reads TGTGCCAGCTCGTCCCAGCTGGCGGGAGTTGTCACAGATACGCAGTATTTT.

This chain links TRBV5-4 with TRBJ2-1, with a tentative D call TRBD2 (5 bases). Per germline, CDR1 SGHNT and CDR2 YYREEE (reference sequence). V shed 3 bases and J shed 6 bases, with 16 bases lying between them. CDR3 length: 15 residues. This CDR3 is CASSYDYPLPNEQFF. In DNA form, the CDR3 reads TGTGCCAGCAGCTACGACTACCCCCTCCCCAATGAGCAGTTCTTC.

This chain joins TRBV6-5 and TRBJ1-2; D is undetermined. Germline lookup yields CDR1 MNHEY and CDR2 SVGAGI. V gave up 0 bases and J gave up 4 bases, with 12 bases separating them. The CDR3 is 15 amino acids. CDR3 residues: CASSYSAVTGYGYTF. CDR3 coding DNA: TGTGCCAGCAGTTACTCGGCGGTTACCGGCTATGGCTACACCTTC.

The chain couples TRBV4-3 to TRBJ1-5; D is unresolved. The germline CDR1 and CDR2 sequences are LGHNA and YSLEER. CDR3 size: 15 residues. Trimming took 0 bases from V and 3 from J, leaving 9 bases between them. The CDR3 region has the DNA TGCGCCAGCAGCCAAGAAGCGGCCCACAATCAGCCCCAGCATTTT. As protein: CASSQEAAHNQPQHF.

This chain's CDR3 is CASSVRLTDTQYF. CDR3 nucleotide sequence: TGTGCCAGCAGCGTAAGACTTACAGATACGCAGTATTTT. This chain connects TRBV7-2 to TRBJ2-3; D is undetermined. Germline V gene lookup returns CDR1 SGHTA and CDR2 FQGNSA. This CDR3 is built from 13 residues. The V end was cut by 5 bases, the J end by 3 bases, with 9 bases between. The full variable domain, rest sourced from reference TRBV7-2 and TRBJ2-3, is GAGVSQSPSNKVTEKGKDVELRCDPISGHTALYWYRQSLGQGLEFLIYFQGNSAPDKSGLPSDRFSAERTGGSVSTLTIQRTQQEDSAVYLCASSVRLTDTQYFGPGTRLTVL.

The chain links TRBV7-9 to TRBJ1-2; TRBD1 agrees at 8 bases. Germline V gene lookup returns CDR1 SEHNR and CDR2 FQNEAQ (reference sequence). J gave up 0 bases and V 3 bases, and 3 bases lay outside the gene matches. This CDR3 spans 15 amino acids. CDR3 residues: CASSFPGGPNYGYTF. The CDR3 region has the DNA TGTGCCAGCAGCTTTCCAGGGGGCCCTAACTATGGCTACACCTTC. Based on the CDR3 plus reference TRBV7-9 and TRBJ1-2, the full variable domain is DTGVSQNPRHKITKRGQNVTFRCDPISEHNRLYWYRQTLGQGPEFLTYFQNEAQLEKSRLLSDRFSAERPKGSFSTLEIQRTEQGDSAMYLCASSFPGGPNYGYTFGSGTRLTVV.

The genes are TRBV27 and TRBJ2-5; possibly TRBD2 for D (5 bases). This CDR3 region has 12 residues. Germline V gene sequence: CDR1 MNHEY, CDR2 SMNVEV (reference sequence). Trimming removed 8 bases at V and 5 bases at J, with 12 bases between. CDR3 residues: CASESRDETQYF. The CDR3 DNA sequence: TGTGCCAGCGAAAGCCGGGATGAGACCCAGTACTTC.

This clone was seen a single time. This rearrangement joins TRBV7-8 to TRBJ2-2, with 13 bases matching TRBD2. The CDR3 is made up of 16 amino acids. With 5 bases clipped from V and 6 bases from J, the junction kept 6 bases outside the gene matches. Looked up from germline, CDR1 is SGHVS and CDR2 is FQNEAQ. CDR3 amino acids: CASSAVGLAGSGELFF. CDR3 nucleotides: TGTGCCAGCAGCGCCGTGGGACTAGCGGGATCCGGGGAGCTGTTTTTT.

The rearrangement joins TRBV29-1 to TRBJ2-5; D not certain. This CDR3 spans 12 amino acids. Germline V gene sequence: CDR1 SQVTM, CDR2 ANQGSEA. The V and J ends lost 4 bases and 5 bases respectively, with 11 bases between them. The CDR3 DNA follows: TGCAGCGTTGCTCCAGATCGGGAGACCCAGTACTTC. Its protein product is CSVAPDRETQYF.

The chain recombines TRBV5-1 with TRBJ1-2; the D is unclear. Germline loops: CDR1 SGHRS, CDR2 YFSETQ. This CDR3 comprises 14 residues. V dropped 1 base and J dropped 4 bases, with 11 bases sitting between them. CDR3 sequence reads: CASSLLPVGYGYTF. In DNA, the CDR3 is TGCGCCAGCAGCTTGTTACCCGTAGGCTATGGCTACACCTTC.

This chain links TRBV2 with TRBJ2-6; D unresolved. Germline CDR1 and CDR2: SNHLY and FYNNEI. The CDR3 spans 15 residues. Trimming removed 3 bases at V and 2 bases at J, with 8 bases between. The CDR3, as DNA: TGTGCCAGCAGTGAGGTTGCGGCTGGGGCCAACGTCCTGACTTTC. It encodes CASSEVAAGANVLTF.

This chain uses TRBV29-1 with TRBJ2-7, with D possibly being TRBD1 (6 bases). V dropped 2 bases and J dropped 5 bases, with 10 bases sitting between them. This CDR3 region has 12 residues. The germline CDR1 and CDR2 sequences are SQVTM and ANQGSEA. In DNA form, the CDR3 reads TGCAGCGTTGAAACGGACAGAAACGAGCAGTACTTC. Translating it yields CSVETDRNEQYF.

Here the CDR3 DNA reads TGTGCCAGCAGTGGGGATTTGGGATCCGTCTCCTACGAGCAGTACTTC. It specifies CASSGDLGSVSYEQYF. The chain is built from TRBV2 and TRBJ2-7, with no clear D. Trimming cost V 4 bases and J 0 bases, with 16 bases left between them. The CDR3 contains 16 residues. Germline-derived CDR1 and CDR2 are SNHLY and FYNNEI.

The chain recombines TRBV11-1 with TRBJ1-1, with D unclear. Looked up from germline, CDR1 is SGHAT and CDR2 is FQDESV (reference sequence). The CDR3 is 14 amino acids. V was clipped by 1 base and J by 3 bases, with 9 bases between them. The CDR3 DNA follows: TGTGCCAGCAGCTTAGTCCGCCGGGACACTGAAGCTTTCTTT. Translated, it gives CASSLVRRDTEAFF.

J is TRBJ2-3 and V is TRBV12-5, with D possibly matching TRBD2 (6 bases). CDR1 is LGHNT and CDR2 is FRNRAP in the germline V gene. V was shortened by 0 bases and J by 4 bases, with 17 bases between the two germline ends. The CDR3 has 17 amino acids. The chain's CDR3 is CASGLVGNRRGPDTQYF. The CDR3 DNA follows: TGTGCTAGTGGTTTGGTAGGGAACAGGAGGGGCCCAGATACGCAGTATTTT.

The chain links TRBV4-3 to TRBJ1-1, with D unresolved. Trimming removed 0 bases at V and 0 bases at J, with 11 bases between. Germline loops: CDR1 LGHNA, CDR2 YSLEER. This CDR3 contains 16 residues. CDR3 sequence (DNA): TGCGCCAGCAGCCAAGATTTTAGTTTCATGAACACTGAAGCTTTCTTT. Translation: CASSQDFSFMNTEAFF.